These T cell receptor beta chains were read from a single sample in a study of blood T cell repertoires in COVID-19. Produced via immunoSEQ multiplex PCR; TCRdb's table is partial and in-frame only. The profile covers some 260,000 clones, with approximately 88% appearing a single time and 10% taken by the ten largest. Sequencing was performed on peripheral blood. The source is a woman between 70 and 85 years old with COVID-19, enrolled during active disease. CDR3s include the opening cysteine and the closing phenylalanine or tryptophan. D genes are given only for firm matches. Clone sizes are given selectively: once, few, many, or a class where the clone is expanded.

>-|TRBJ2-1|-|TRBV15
CATSIGRGGWNEQFF
TGTGCCACCAGCATAGGAAGAGGGGGTTGGAATGAGCAGTTCTTC
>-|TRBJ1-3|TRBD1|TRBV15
CATSRRTGSGGNTIYF
TGTGCCACCAGCAGACGGACAGGGTCCGGTGGAAACACCATATATTTT
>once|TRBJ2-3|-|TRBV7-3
CASSSGTRTDTQYF
TGTGCCAGCAGCTCGGGGACACGGACAGATACGCAGTATTTT
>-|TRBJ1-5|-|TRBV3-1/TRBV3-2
CASSQGLGGYMDQPQHF
TGTGCCAGCAGCCAAGGACTGGGAGGCTATATGGATCAGCCCCAGCATTTT
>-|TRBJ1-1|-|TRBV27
CASSLMRQTEAFF
TGTGCCAGCAGTTTAATGAGGCAAACTGAAGCTTTCTTT
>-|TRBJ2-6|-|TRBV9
CASSVLRQGANVLTF
TGTGCCAGCAGCGTACTCAGACAGGGGGCCAACGTCCTGACTTTC
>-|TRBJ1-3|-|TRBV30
CAWSLGRPVSGNTIYF
TGTGCCTGGAGTTTGGGCAGACCAGTCTCTGGAAACACCATATATTTT
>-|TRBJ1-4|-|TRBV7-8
CASRIAPGNRGKLFF
TGTGCCAGCAGAATAGCCCCAGGGAATCGAGGAAAACTGTTTTTT
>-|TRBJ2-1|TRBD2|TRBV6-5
CASSYSGTSAPGEQFF
TGTGCCAGCAGTTACTCGGGGACTAGCGCCCCGGGTGAGCAGTTCTTC
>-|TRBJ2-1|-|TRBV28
CASSFPSISHNEQFF
TGTGCCAGCAGTTTTCCCTCTATAAGTCACAATGAGCAGTTCTTC
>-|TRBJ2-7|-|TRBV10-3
CAISGTAYEQYF
TGTGCCATCAGTGGGACTGCCTACGAGCAGTACTTC
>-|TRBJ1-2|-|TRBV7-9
CASSLGSGHIYGYTF
TGTGCCAGCAGCTTAGGGAGTGGACATATCTATGGCTACACCTTC
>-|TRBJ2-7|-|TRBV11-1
CASSLKGTALRGEQYF
TGTGCCAGCAGCTTAAAGGGGACAGCGCTCCGGGGGGAGCAGTACTTC
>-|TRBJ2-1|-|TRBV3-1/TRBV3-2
CASSREGTIANNEQFF
TGTGCCAGCAGCCGGGAAGGGACAATCGCCAACAATGAGCAGTTCTTC
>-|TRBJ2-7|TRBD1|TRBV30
CAWSGGQGRAYEQYF
TGTGCCTGGAGTGGCGGACAGGGCAGGGCCTACGAGCAGTACTTC
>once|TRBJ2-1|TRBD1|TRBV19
CASSTTGIYNEQFF
TGTGCCAGTAGTACGACAGGGATTTACAATGAGCAGTTCTTC
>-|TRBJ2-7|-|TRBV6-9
CASRGGSYEQYF
TGTGCCAGCCGAGGGGGCTCCTACGAGCAGTACTTC
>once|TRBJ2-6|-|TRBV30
CAWGSRTNSGANVLTF
TGTGCCTGGGGATCTAGAACGAACTCTGGGGCCAACGTCCTGACTTTC
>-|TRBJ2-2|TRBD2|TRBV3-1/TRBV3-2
CASSPLSSGRADTGELFF
TGTGCCAGCAGCCCTCTTTCTAGCGGGAGGGCGGACACCGGGGAGCTGTTTTTT
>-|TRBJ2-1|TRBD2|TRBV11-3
CASSLWSGRTYNEQFF
TGTGCCAGCAGCTTATGGAGCGGGAGAACCTACAATGAGCAGTTCTTC